These 7 T cell receptor beta chains originate from one sample sequenced in a study of T cells after yellow fever vaccination. Using its own MiXCR run on the 5' RACE reads, TCRdb lists one record per CDR3 protein. The data show 300,000 to 400,000 distinct CDR3 sequences, 6.2% seen once. This material consisted of PBMCs, taken 5 days after the yellow fever booster vaccination. These receptors were taken from a man aged 25-45 years who received the YFV17D yellow fever vaccine.

This clonotype was observed at least ten times. The rearrangement links TRBV6-5 to TRBJ2-3; 11 nucleotides align to TRBD2. Trimming removed 4 bases from V and 2 bases from J; junction bases left unmatched: 2. Germline CDR1 and CDR2: MNHEY and SVGAGI. The CDR3 covers 15 residues. CDR3 amino acids: CASSSLAGATDTQYF. The CDR3 bases are TGTGCCAGCAGTTCACTAGCGGGAGCCACAGATACGCAGTATTTT.

The rearrangement joins TRBV18 to TRBJ2-7; D call uncertain. The CDR3 is made up of 14 amino acids. From germline, CDR1 is KGHSH and CDR2 LQKENI. Between the trimmed V and J ends, which lost 0 bases and 3 bases, there was a span of 9 bases. The CDR3 protein is CASSPPGYGYEQYF. CDR3 coding DNA: TGTGCCAGCTCACCACCAGGGTACGGCTACGAGCAGTACTTC. Complete variable domain (other parts from reference TRBV18 and TRBJ2-7): NAGVMQNPRHLVRRRGQEARLRCSPMKGHSHVYWYRQLPEEGLKFMVYLQKENIIDESGMPKERFSAEFPKEGPSILRIQQVVRGDSAAYFCASSPPGYGYEQYFGPGTRLTVT.

This chain links TRBV20-1 with TRBJ1-6, with 7 bases lining up with TRBD1. The CDR3 is 15 residues long. Looked up from germline, CDR1 is DFQATT and CDR2 is SNEGSKA (reference sequence). V was clipped by 2 bases and J by 7 bases; unmatched bases: 8. CDR3 amino acids: CSARQFTGENSPLHF. The CDR3 DNA sequence: TGCAGTGCTAGACAGTTTACAGGGGAGAATTCACCCCTCCACTTT.

This clonotype came up a few times. The chain's CDR3 is CASSPGGTRRETQYF. The CDR3 bases are TGTGCCAGCAGCCCCGGGGGGACTAGGCGGGAGACCCAGTACTTC. The chain combines TRBV7-3 with TRBJ2-5, with TRBD2 matching over 8 bases. From germline, CDR1 is SGHTA and CDR2 FQGTGA. V gave up 5 bases and J gave up 5 bases; unmatched junction bases: 10. The CDR3 spans 15 residues. Full variable domain (outside the CDR3, taken from reference TRBV7-3 and TRBJ2-5): GAGVSQTPSNKVTEKGKYVELRCDPISGHTALYWYRQSLGQGPEFLIYFQGTGAADDSGLPNDRFFAVRPEGSVSTLKIQRTERGDSAVYLCASSPGGTRRETQYFGPGTRLLVL.

The rearrangement links TRBV19 to TRBJ2-1; tentatively, D is TRBD1 or TRBD2 (5 bases each). Germline values: CDR1 LNHDA, CDR2 SQIVND (reference sequence). The ends were cut back, 4 bases at V and 10 bases at J, with 8 bases in the middle. The CDR3 totals 11 residues. The CDR3, as DNA: TGTGCCAGTAGTAGGGACGCCGAGCAGTTCTTC. Amino acids: CASSRDAEQFF.

A remark on this clonotype: At one boundary the junction diverges from the germline segment, which might be a read error. The chain links TRBV27 to TRBJ2-1, with TRBD2 as a possible D gene (6 bases). The CDR3 contains 12 residues. CDR1 is MNHEY, CDR2 SMNVEV, per germline (reference sequence). In DNA, the CDR3 is TGTGCCAGCAGTAAAAGACGGGACTGGATAATCTTC. Amino acids: CASSKRRDWIIF.

This clonotype was observed a few times. The chain links TRBV4-3 to TRBJ2-1; D perhaps matches TRBD1 (5 bases). The germline V gene has CDR1 LGHNA and CDR2 YSLEER. V gave up 0 bases and J gave up 5 bases, with 11 bases separating them. The CDR3 covers 15 residues. The CDR3 loop reads CASSQDPGNHNEQFF. The CDR3 bases are TGCGCCAGCAGCCAAGATCCAGGGAACCACAATGAGCAGTTCTTC.